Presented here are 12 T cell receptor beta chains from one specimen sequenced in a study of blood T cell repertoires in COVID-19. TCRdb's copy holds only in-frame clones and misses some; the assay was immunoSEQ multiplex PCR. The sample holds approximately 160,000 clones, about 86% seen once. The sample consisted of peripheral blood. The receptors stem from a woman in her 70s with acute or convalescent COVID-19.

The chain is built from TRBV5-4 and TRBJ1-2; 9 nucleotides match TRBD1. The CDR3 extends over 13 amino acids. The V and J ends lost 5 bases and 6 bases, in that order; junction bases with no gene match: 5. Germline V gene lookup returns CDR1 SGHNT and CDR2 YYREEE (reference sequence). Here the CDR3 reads CASRIQGAHGYTF. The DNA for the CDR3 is TGTGCCAGCAGGATACAGGGGGCGCATGGCTACACCTTC.

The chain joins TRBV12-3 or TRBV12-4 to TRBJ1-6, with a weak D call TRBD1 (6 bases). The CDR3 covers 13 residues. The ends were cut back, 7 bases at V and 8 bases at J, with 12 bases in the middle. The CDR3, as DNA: TGTGCCAGCACACAGGGTCCATATTCACCCCTCCACTTT. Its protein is CASTQGPYSPLHF.

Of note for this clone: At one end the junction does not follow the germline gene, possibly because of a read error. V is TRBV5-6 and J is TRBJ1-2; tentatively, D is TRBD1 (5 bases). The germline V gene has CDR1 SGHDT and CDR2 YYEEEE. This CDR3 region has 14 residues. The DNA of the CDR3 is TGTGCCACCAGCTTGGGTGACAGAACTTATGACTACACCTTC. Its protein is CATSLGDRTYDYTF.

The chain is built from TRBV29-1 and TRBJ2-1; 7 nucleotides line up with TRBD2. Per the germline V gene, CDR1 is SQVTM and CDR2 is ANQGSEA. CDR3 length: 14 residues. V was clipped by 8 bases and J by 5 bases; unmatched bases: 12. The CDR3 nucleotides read TGCAGCACCGGAGGCCTAGCGGACCACAATGAGCAGTTCTTC. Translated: CSTGGLADHNEQFF.

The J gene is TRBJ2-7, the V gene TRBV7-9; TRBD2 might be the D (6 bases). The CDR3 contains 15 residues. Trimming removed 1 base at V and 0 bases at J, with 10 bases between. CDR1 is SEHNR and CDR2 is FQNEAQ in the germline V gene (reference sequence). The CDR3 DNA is TGTGCCAGCAGCTTAGAGGGCGGGGCCTCCTACGAGCAGTACTTC. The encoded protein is CASSLEGGASYEQYF. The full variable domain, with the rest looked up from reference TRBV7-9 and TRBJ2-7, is DTGVSQNPRHKITKRGQNVTFRCDPISEHNRLYWYRQTLGQGPEFLTYFQNEAQLEKSRLLSDRFSAERPKGSFSTLEIQRTEQGDSAMYLCASSLEGGASYEQYFGPGTRLTVT.

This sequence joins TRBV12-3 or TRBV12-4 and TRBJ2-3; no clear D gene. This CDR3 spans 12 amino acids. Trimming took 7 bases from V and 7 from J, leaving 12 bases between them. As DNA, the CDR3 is TGTGCCAGCAACGATCCTCCTAATACGCAGTATTTT. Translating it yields CASNDPPNTQYF.

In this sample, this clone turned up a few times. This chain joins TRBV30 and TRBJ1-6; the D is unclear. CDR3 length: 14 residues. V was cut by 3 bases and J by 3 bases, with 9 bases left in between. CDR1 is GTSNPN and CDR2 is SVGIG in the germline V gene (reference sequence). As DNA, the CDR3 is TGTGCCTGGAGGCAGCCAGGCTATAATTCACCCCTCCACTTT. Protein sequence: CAWRQPGYNSPLHF.

DNA of the CDR3: TGCAGCGTTAGACAGGGAGTAGATGGCTACACCTTC. Amino acid sequence: CSVRQGVDGYTF. V and J are TRBV29-1 and TRBJ1-2; TRBD1 matches 7 bases. The junction had 6 bases not matched to a gene; V was cut back by 5 bases and J by 6 bases. CDR1 and CDR2 (germline): SQVTM, ANQGSEA. CDR3 length: 12 residues.

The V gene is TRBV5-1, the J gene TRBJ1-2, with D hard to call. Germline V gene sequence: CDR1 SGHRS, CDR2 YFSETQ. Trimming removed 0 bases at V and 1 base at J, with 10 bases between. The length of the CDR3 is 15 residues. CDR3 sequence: CASSLARGSNYGYTF. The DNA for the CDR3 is TGCGCCAGCAGCTTGGCACGGGGAAGTAACTATGGCTACACCTTC. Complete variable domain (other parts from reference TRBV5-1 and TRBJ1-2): KAGVTQTPRYLIKTRGQQVTLSCSPISGHRSVSWYQQTPGQGLQFLFEYFSETQRNKGNFPGRFSGRQFSNSRSEMNVSTLELGDSALYLCASSLARGSNYGYTFGSGTRLTVV.

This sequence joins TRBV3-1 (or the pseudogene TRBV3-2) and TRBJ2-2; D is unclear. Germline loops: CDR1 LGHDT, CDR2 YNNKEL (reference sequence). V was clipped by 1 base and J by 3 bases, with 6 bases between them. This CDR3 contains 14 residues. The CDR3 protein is CASSQAQDTGELFF. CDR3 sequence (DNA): TGTGCCAGCAGCCAAGCTCAGGACACCGGGGAGCTGTTTTTT.

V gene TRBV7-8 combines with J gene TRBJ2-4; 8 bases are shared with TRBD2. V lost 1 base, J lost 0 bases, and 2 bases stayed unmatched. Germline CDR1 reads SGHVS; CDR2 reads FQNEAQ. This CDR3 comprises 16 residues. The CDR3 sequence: CASSLGGGLAKNIQYF. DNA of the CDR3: TGTGCCAGCAGCTTAGGCGGGGGGTTAGCCAAAAACATTCAGTACTTC.

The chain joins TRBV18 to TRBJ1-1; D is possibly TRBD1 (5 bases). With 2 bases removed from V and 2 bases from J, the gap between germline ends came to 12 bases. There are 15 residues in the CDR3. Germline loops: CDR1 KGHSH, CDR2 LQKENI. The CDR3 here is CASSPSRTPNTEAFF. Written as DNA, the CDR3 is TGTGCCAGCTCACCATCCCGGACACCAAACACTGAAGCTTTCTTT.